Below are 4 T cell receptor beta chains sequenced from a single sample in a study of tumor-infiltrating lymphocytes in primary liver carcinoma (dated by TCRdb to about 2017). The listed sequencing device is Illumina HiSeq 2500. Starting from approximately 500 ng total RNA, TCRbeta-specific cDNA was produced by reverse transcription with a constant-region primer and ProtoScript II reverse transcriptase. Construction of the TCRbeta libraries relied on three nested rounds of multiplex PCR, following a slightly modified ARM-PCR procedure. Multiplex TRBV1-TRBV30 forward primers and a Cbeta reverse primer were used in the first two PCR rounds, each of which was run for about 10 cycles. The public reads were reprocessed in TCRdb via fastp at Q25 and MiXCR, keeping in-frame beta chains. Rows with a matching CDR3 protein are joined into one entry that keeps the most common DNA and genes. The sample has approximately 320,000 distinct CDR3 sequences on record, around three fifths of them singletons. The ten largest clones add up to over 15% of the sample.

Blood RNA was extracted from unsorted whole blood using TRIzol reagent, and germline DNA was obtained with the DNeasy Blood & Tissue kit. Sample: peripheral blood. The receptors stem from a young woman with primary liver carcinoma and hepatitis B virus infection.

This chain uses TRBV5-5 with TRBJ2-7; D unclear. This CDR3 is built from 15 residues. CDR1 and CDR2 (germline): SGHKS, YYEKEE (reference sequence). The V and J ends lost 2 bases and 1 base respectively, with 13 bases between them. Written as DNA, the CDR3 is TGTGCCAGCAGCTTATATCTCGGTCCTTCCTACGAGCAGTACTTC. It yields the protein CASSLYLGPSYEQYF.

At least ten counts were recorded for this clonotype. The V call is TRBV6-5, the J call TRBJ1-1, with a possible D match to TRBD1 (5 bases). The CDR3 length is 15 residues. Per germline, CDR1 MNHEY and CDR2 SVGAGI. The V end was cut by 5 bases, the J end by 6 bases, with 19 bases between. The DNA for the CDR3 is TGTGCCAGCAGTACGGGACGGCGCGAACGGGCTGAAGCTTTCTTT. Translating it yields CASSTGRRERAEAFF.

In the case of this clonotype: The junction differs from germline at one of its ends, possibly a read error. CDR3 sequence: CGSSSPRPELRSQETQYF. Here the CDR3 DNA reads TGCGGCAGCAGCTCCCCCCGCCCCGAACTCAGGAGCCAAGAGACCCAGTACTTC. The chain couples TRBV11-2 to TRBJ2-5; D gene uncertain. This CDR3 is 18 amino acids long. Germline V gene lookup returns CDR1 SGHAT and CDR2 FQNNGV.

Note on this clonotype: The junction and the germline gene differ at one end; a read error may be behind it. The rearrangement links TRBV4-1 to TRBJ2-1; D remains ambiguous. CDR1 is MGHRA and CDR2 is YSYEKL in the germline V gene. The length of the CDR3 is 15 residues. The CDR3 is CASSQGHRTYIEQFF. The CDR3 DNA reads as TGCGCCAGCAGCCAAGGGCACAGAACCTACATTGAGCAGTTCTTC.